This T cell receptor (beta chain) was captured by sequencing in a study of cytomegalovirus exposure and HLA in healthy donors. Study-wide results and limits: A likely sequencing artifact accounted for one observed cluster of highly shared sequence variants. A later analysis linked a missense DCLRE1C variant to TCR beta V- and J-gene trimming.

A note on this clone: Its antigen is not known.

V lost 3 bases and J 8 bases, leaving 20 bases between the germline ends. CDR3 length equals 15 residues. Germline V CDR1 and CDR2: SGHDT, YYEEEE. Use of 60 Vbeta and 13 Jbeta primers characterized the PCR. The method was immunoSEQ multiplex PCR; TCRdb's version includes in-frame clones alone and lacks a portion of them. The table shows about 200,000 clones, with approximately 90% occurring only once. This chain links TRBV5-6 with TRBJ1-2; D may be TRBD1 (6 bases). This TCR derives from a boy between 2 and 10 years old in good health and CMV-seronegative. The material sequenced was PBMCs. CDR3 nucleotides: TGTGCCAGCAGCTCCAGGGGTGTGGGTATTGGCGGCTACACCTTC. This encodes CASSSRGVGIGGYTF.